These T cell receptor beta chains were read from a single sample in a study of T cells in Graves' hyperthyroidism and ophthalmopathy. TCRdb analysed the multiplex PCR reads with MiXCR anew, one entry per CDR3 protein. Of under 750,000 distinct CDR3 sequences in the sample, roughly a sixth were seen once. The sequenced material came from blood. Receptor source: a woman between 50 and 59 years old with Graves' hyperthyroidism that later progressed to Graves' ophthalmopathy. Both conserved end residues are part of each CDR3. The order of the fields is J gene, D gene, V gene, clone size, CDR3 length, CDR3 protein, CDR3 DNA. D genes are given only for firm matches. The size of a clone is reported for some rows only, either as once, few or many, or as a class for expanded clones.

TRBJ2-5	TRBD2	TRBV30	once	15	CAWSVPSGDQETQYF	TGTGCCTGGAGTGTACCTAGCGGGGACCAAGAGACCCAGTACTTC
TRBJ2-5	-	TRBV7-3	-	15	CASSLGQRFGETQYF	TGTGCCAGCAGCTTAGGACAGCGTTTTGGAGAGACCCAGTACTTC
TRBJ1-1	TRBD1	TRBV5-1	few	15	CASSFRWGQGAEAFF	TGCGCCAGCAGCTTTCGGTGGGGACAGGGGGCTGAAGCTTTCTTT
TRBJ2-7	TRBD1	TRBV6-2/TRBV6-3	-	13	CASRGTVKYEQYF	TGTGCCAGCCGTGGGACAGTCAAATACGAGCAGTACTTC
TRBJ1-2	-	TRBV20-1	-	13	CSAGGAGYYGYTF	TGCAGTGCTGGGGGGGCAGGATACTATGGCTACACCTTC
TRBJ1-1	-	TRBV7-6	many	13	CASSLGVSLEAFF	TGTGCCAGCAGCTTAGGGGTGAGTCTTGAAGCTTTCTTT
TRBJ2-2	TRBD2	TRBV20-1	-	17	CSARLAGLATNTGELFF	TGCAGTGCTAGATTAGCGGGACTAGCGACGAACACCGGGGAGCTGTTTTTT
TRBJ2-7	TRBD1	TRBV11-3	few	15	CASSPDRGTLDEQYF	TGTGCCAGCAGCCCGGACAGGGGGACGTTGGACGAGCAGTACTTC
TRBJ2-3	-	TRBV12-3/TRBV12-4	-	12	CASRKGSGTQYF	TGTGCTAGCAGAAAGGGGTCAGGGACGCAGTATTTT
TRBJ1-6	-	TRBV5-5	-	17	CASSTLQGMPHGVALHF	TGTGCCAGCAGCACCCTACAGGGTATGCCCCACGGGGTGGCCCTCCACTTT
TRBJ2-1	-	TRBV10-3	few	12	CAISDRRDEQFF	TGTGCCATCAGTGACAGGAGGGATGAGCAGTTCTTC
TRBJ1-1	-	TRBV19	-	10	CATWGAEAFF	TGTGCCACCTGGGGAGCTGAAGCTTTCTTT
TRBJ1-1	-	TRBV7-9	-	17	CASSFPSGSLMNTEAFF	TGTGCCAGCAGCTTCCCATCCGGGTCCCTTATGAACACTGAAGCTTTCTTT
TRBJ2-1	TRBD2	TRBV20-1	-	16	CSAGRAGGRSYNEQFF	TGCAGTGCTGGGCGAGCGGGGGGGCGATCGTACAATGAGCAGTTCTTC
TRBJ2-2	-	TRBV3-1	many	15	CASTRGRRNTGELFF	TGTGCCAGCACGAGGGGCCGGAGAAACACCGGGGAGCTGTTTTTT
TRBJ2-5	-	TRBV9	few	15	CASSVVPSGRETQYF	TGTGCCAGCAGCGTAGTTCCCTCAGGCAGGGAGACCCAGTACTTC
TRBJ1-2	-	TRBV14	many	14	CASSQDLNAYGYTF	TGTGCCAGCAGCCAAGACTTGAACGCCTATGGCTACACCTTC
TRBJ1-1	-	TRBV7-2	-	14	CASSSSTGITEAFF	TGTGCCAGCAGCTCGTCCACAGGAATCACTGAAGCTTTCTTT